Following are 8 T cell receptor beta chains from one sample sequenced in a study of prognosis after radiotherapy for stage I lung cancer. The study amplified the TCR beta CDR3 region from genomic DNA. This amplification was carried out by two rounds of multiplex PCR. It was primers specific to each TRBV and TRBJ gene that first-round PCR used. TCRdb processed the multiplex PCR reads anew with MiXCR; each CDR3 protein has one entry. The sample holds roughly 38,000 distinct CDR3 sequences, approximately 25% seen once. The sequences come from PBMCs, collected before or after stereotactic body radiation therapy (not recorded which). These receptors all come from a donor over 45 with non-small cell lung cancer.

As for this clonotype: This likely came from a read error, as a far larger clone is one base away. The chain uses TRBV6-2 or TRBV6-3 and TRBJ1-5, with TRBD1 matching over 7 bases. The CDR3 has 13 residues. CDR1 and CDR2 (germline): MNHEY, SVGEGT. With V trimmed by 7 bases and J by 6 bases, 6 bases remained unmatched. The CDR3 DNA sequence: TGTGCCAGCATTTTACAGGGGAGTCAGCCCCAGCATTTT. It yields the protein CASILQGSQPQHF.

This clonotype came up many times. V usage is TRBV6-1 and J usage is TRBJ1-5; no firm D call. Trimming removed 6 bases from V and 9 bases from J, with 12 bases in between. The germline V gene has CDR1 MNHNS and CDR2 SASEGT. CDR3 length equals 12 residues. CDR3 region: CASSPGGSPQHF. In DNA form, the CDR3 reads TGTGCCAGCAGCCCCGGTGGATCGCCCCAGCATTTT.

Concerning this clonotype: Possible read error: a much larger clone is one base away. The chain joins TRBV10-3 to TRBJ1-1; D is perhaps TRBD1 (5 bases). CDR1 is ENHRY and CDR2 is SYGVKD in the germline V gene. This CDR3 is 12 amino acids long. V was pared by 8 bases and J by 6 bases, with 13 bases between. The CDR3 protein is CAIGGAIAEAFF. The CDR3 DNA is TGTGCCATCGGTGGGGCGATAGCTGAAGCTTTCTTT.

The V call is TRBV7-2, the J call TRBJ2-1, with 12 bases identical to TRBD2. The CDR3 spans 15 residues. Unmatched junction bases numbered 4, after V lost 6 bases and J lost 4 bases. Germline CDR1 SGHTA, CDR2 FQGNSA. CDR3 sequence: CASSFGTSGYNEQFF. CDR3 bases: TGTGCCAGCAGTTTTGGGACTAGCGGGTACAATGAGCAGTTCTTC.

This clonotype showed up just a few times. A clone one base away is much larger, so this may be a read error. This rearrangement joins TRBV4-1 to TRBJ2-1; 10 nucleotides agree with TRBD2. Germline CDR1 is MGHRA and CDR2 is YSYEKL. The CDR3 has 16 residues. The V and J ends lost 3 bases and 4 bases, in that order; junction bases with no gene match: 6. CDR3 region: CASSHSGLAVYNEQFF. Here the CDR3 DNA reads TGCGCCAGCAGCCACTCAGGACTAGCGGTGTACAATGAGCAGTTCTTC.

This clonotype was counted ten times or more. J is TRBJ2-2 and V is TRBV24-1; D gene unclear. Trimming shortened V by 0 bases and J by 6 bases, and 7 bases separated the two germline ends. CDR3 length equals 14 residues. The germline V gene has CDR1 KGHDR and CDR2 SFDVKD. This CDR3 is CATSDLAPSGELFF. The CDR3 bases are TGTGCCACCAGTGATTTGGCTCCCTCCGGGGAGCTGTTTTTT.

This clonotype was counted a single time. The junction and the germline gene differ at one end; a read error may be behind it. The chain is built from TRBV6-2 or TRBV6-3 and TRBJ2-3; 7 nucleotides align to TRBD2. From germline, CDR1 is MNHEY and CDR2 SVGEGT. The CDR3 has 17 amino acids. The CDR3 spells CASSYRGVAGTTGTQYF. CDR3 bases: TGTGCCAGCAGTTACCGGGGGGTCGCGGGAACCACAGGTACGCAGTATTTT.

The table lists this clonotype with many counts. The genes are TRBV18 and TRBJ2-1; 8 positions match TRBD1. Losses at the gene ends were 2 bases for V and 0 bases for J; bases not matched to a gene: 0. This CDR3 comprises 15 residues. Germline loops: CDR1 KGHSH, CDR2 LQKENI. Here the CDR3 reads CASSPGTGSYNEQFF. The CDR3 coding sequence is TGTGCCAGCTCACCAGGGACAGGCTCCTACAATGAGCAGTTCTTC.